The source of this TCR beta chain is a study of T cells in Graves' hyperthyroidism and ophthalmopathy (dated by TCRdb to the late 2010s). About the study as a whole: Peripheral blood was sampled at the time of initial diagnosis, prior to any treatment. In addition, the study compared T-cell repertoires in thyroid tissue and in blood from about 6 Graves' hyperthyroidism patients. After blood sampling, hyperthyroidism patients were treated with methimazole at a starting dose of 30 mg daily, and ophthalmopathy patients were treated with high-dose intravenous methylprednisolone. TCR Vbeta CDR3 sequencing of 140 or so peripheral blood samples (under 45 ophthalmopathy, 75 to 85 hyperthyroidism and approximately 17 progressor patients) is reported in the paper. The approximately 100 discovery patients were randomly split 7:3 into training and test sets. A discovery cohort of about 95 patients, about 43 with Graves' ophthalmopathy and about 60 with stable Graves' hyperthyroidism, was used to find distinguishing TCR V-J signatures. Prospective prediction of ophthalmopathy was tested in an independent validation cohort consisting of 18 to 20 hyperthyroidism patients and about 17 patients who later progressed to ophthalmopathy.

Only a few counts were recorded for this clonotype. What antigen it recognizes has not been identified. Base quality data are lacking; no much larger clone is found one base away. Moderately to severely active disease, a Clinical Activity Score of at least 3, a NOSPECS grade of at least 4, and a duration under 3 months were present in ophthalmopathy patients. The study excluded patients with uncontrolled infections, other autoimmune diseases, pregnancy or lactation. Diagnoses relied on clinical symptoms, serum thyroxine and TRAb, thyroid ultrasound and orbital computed tomography. PBMCs were separated from roughly 10 ml of fresh peripheral blood using Ficoll-Paque density gradient centrifugation. Trizol reagent was used to extract total RNA, and RNA quality was then checked on an Agilent 2100 Bioanalyzer. From cysteine to phenylalanine, the CDR3 is 17 amino acids long. The CDR3 DNA has 51 bases and is translated from base 1. V is clipped by 5 bases and J by 4 bases, and the sequence between their germline boundaries is 23 bases long.

Amplification of TCR beta CDR3 regions was carried out from RNA transcripts. The first round of RT-PCR for the TCR CDR3 was performed with the HTBI primer set and the Qiagen OneStep RT-PCR kit. A second multiplex PCR round built the libraries, followed by size selection and purification. Libraries were sequenced paired-end with 100 bp reads on an Illumina HiSeq2000. For the original study's pipeline: SOAPnuke was used to process the raw data, throwing out any read that contained adapters or uncalled bases, had a mean Phred below 15, or lacked an exact constant-primer or identifier match. COPE v1.2.5 was used to merge high-quality paired reads, and clonotypes were defined as unique nucleotide sequences. Clonotypes were aligned to IMGT TRBV, TRBD and TRBJ reference segments using MiTCR v1.1. Analysis was restricted to V-J combinations with a frequency above 0.0001, which covered roughly 99% of repertoires. A TCS score was defined as the ratio of F50 (clonal expansion) to E x V (chaos), with BLOSUM62-based TCRdist applied between CDR3 peptides within each V-J. Welch's t-statistics and random forest reduced 450 to 600 V-J features to 13, which were used in a naive Bayes classifier (R e1071). TCRdb reprocessing: public reads trimmed at Q25 with fastp, clones called with MiXCR, in-frame beta chains kept. Each entry is one CDR3 protein sequence, shown with its most common DNA and genes. These V and J calls derive from TCRdb rather than the authors' analysis. Here the sample has about 260,000 distinct CDR3 sequences; roughly 22% occur a single time. The ten largest clones add up to around 64% of the sample.

Summary of the overall study and its limitations: Blood samples also contained most of the expanded thyroid clonotypes (frequency above 0.001), which suggests that blood repertoires may reflect thyroid immune responses. Sample size was not statistically predetermined, and investigators were not blinded to group allocation. In cross-validation, a model built on a 13 V-J signature told ophthalmopathy apart from stable hyperthyroidism with 85% to 90% sensitivity and approximately 84% specificity, and in testing the same model reached 80%/75%. During validation, the model predicted progression to ophthalmopathy a median of roughly 7.1 months ahead of onset, with around 71% sensitivity and roughly 75% specificity.

The receptor comes from a young man with Graves' ophthalmopathy. In this chain, TRBV12-3 or TRBV12-4 is recombined with TRBJ1-1; TRBD1 could be the D gene, as 6 bases match. Source material: blood. The CDR3 amino acid sequence is: CASSPGQSGKFSTEAFF. DNA sequence: TGTGCCAGCAGTCCAGGACAGTCAGGAAAGTTTAGCACTGAAGCTTTCTTT.